The 8 T cell receptor beta chains below were found in one sample sequenced in a study of identical twins. TCRdb redid the calling of the 5' RACE reads with MiXCR, one entry per CDR3 protein. Of approximately 890,000 distinct CDR3 sequences in the sample, more than 9% are singletons; the top ten hold about 1.5%. This sample also appeared in a second study, on yellow fever vaccine responses in identical twins.

The sequenced sample consisted of PBMCs. The source is a woman under 30 in good health.

The chain uses TRBV20-1 and TRBJ2-1; TRBD1 matches at 8 bases. V lost 4 bases and J lost 7; bases outside the gene matches: 12. The CDR3 runs 15 residues. Germline V gene lookup returns CDR1 DFQATT and CDR2 SNEGSKA (reference sequence). In nucleotides, the CDR3 is TGCAGTGCTATTGACCCGGGACAGGCGGGGAATGAGCAGTTCTTC. Its translation: CSAIDPGQAGNEQFF.

There are a few counts of this clonotype. V usage is TRBV3-1 and J usage is TRBJ2-1, with D perhaps TRBD1 (6 bases). The CDR3 runs to 12 residues. Germline lookup yields CDR1 LGHDT and CDR2 YNNKEL (reference sequence). Trimming cost V 5 bases and J 10 bases, with 12 bases left between them. In DNA form, the CDR3 reads TGTGCCAGCAGCTCCCGGGACACCGAGCAGTTCTTC. Its translation: CASSSRDTEQFF.

This clonotype was found many times. The chain is built from TRBV5-1 and TRBJ2-3; D is undetermined. Per germline, CDR1 SGHRS and CDR2 YFSETQ. Trimming cost V 4 bases and J 0 bases, with 6 bases left between them. The CDR3 is made up of 13 amino acids. The CDR3 coding sequence is TGCGCCAGCAGCCACATAAGCACAGATACGCAGTATTTT. Amino acids: CASSHISTDTQYF.

In this sample, this clonotype turned up many times. The CDR3 DNA sequence: TGTGCCAGCAGACGGGAGGGCCCCAATGAGCAGTTCTTC. Protein product: CASRREGPNEQFF. The V gene is TRBV2, the J gene TRBJ2-1, with 8 bases matching TRBD2. With V trimmed by 6 bases and J by 6 bases, 4 bases remained unmatched. The CDR3 sequence is 13 residues long. From germline, CDR1 is SNHLY and CDR2 FYNNEI.

V usage is TRBV2 and J usage is TRBJ2-7; D might be TRBD1 (6 bases). CDR1 is SNHLY, CDR2 FYNNEI, per germline. This CDR3 comprises 16 residues. Trimming pared 6 bases from V and 2 bases from J, leaving 20 bases between. CDR3 nucleotides: TGTGCCAGCAGCGACCCGCGCCAGGGGCTTCCCTACGAGCAGTACGTC. This gives the protein CASSDPRQGLPYEQYV.

This clonotype was recorded many times. The genes are TRBV5-1 and TRBJ1-3; TRBD1 agrees at 8 bases. V was clipped by 4 bases and J by 2 bases; unmatched bases: 8. Germline CDR1 and CDR2: SGHRS and YFSETQ. The CDR3 consists of 16 residues. CDR3 sequence reads: CASSIQATGAGNTIYF. DNA for the CDR3: TGCGCCAGCAGCATACAGGCGACAGGGGCTGGAAACACCATATATTTT.

V gene TRBV15 combines with J gene TRBJ1-1; no firm D call. Trimming cost V 0 bases and J 1 base, with 9 bases left between them. Germline lookup yields CDR1 LNHNV and CDR2 YYDKDF (reference sequence). This CDR3 has 15 amino acids. This chain's CDR3 is CATSRESVANTEAFF. In DNA, the CDR3 is TGTGCCACCAGCAGAGAGTCAGTCGCGAACACTGAAGCTTTCTTT. The variable domain in full, completed from reference TRBV15 and TRBJ1-1, reads DAMVIQNPRYQVTQFGKPVTLSCSQTLNHNVMYWYQQKSSQAPKLLFHYYDKDFNNEADTPDNFQSRRPNTSFCFLDIRSPGLGDTAMYLCATSRESVANTEAFFGQGTRLTVV.

J is TRBJ2-1 and V is TRBV11-1; D gene uncertain. CDR1 and CDR2 from the germline V gene are SGHAT and FQDESV (reference sequence). The CDR3 covers 17 residues. The V gene lost 0 bases and the J gene lost 0 bases, with 12 bases spanning the gap. The CDR3 sequence: CASSLAVGRSSYNEQFF. The CDR3 DNA reads as TGTGCCAGCAGCTTAGCGGTCGGCAGGTCCTCCTACAATGAGCAGTTCTTC.